This is a list of T cell receptor beta chains from one sample in a study of T cell responses to AZD1222 COVID-19 vaccine. TCRdb keeps only in-frame clones here, not all; method: immunoSEQ multiplex PCR. Altogether 200,000 to 250,000 clones are present, 90% to 95% being singletons, with the ten largest covering approximately 1%. Sample: peripheral blood, taken on day 0 of MenACWY control vaccination. The source of these receptors is an adult in good health. The CDR3 runs from the conserved cysteine through the conserved F or W. A D gene is named only where the DNA matches it firmly. Size values are once, few and many counts, or a class for expanded clones, and some rows have none.

v_gene,d_gene,abundance,j_gene,len,CDR3aa,CDR3nt
TRBV9,TRBD1,NA,TRBJ2-7,12,CASSADRGEQYF,TGTGCCAGCAGCGCCGACAGGGGTGAGCAGTACTTC
TRBV18,NA,NA,TRBJ1-1,17,CASSPLSSSSLNTEAFF,TGTGCCAGCTCACCACTTAGCTCTAGCAGTTTGAACACTGAAGCTTTCTTT
TRBV5-1,NA,NA,TRBJ1-1,14,CASSAQTGKDEAFF,TGCGCCAGCAGCGCCCAAACAGGGAAGGATGAAGCTTTCTTT
TRBV18,TRBD1,NA,TRBJ2-7,14,CASSQRQGVDEQYF,TGTGCCAGCTCTCAAAGACAGGGGGTAGACGAGCAGTACTTC
TRBV3-1/TRBV3-2,NA,NA,TRBJ1-2,13,CASSPSQASGYTF,TGTGCCAGCAGTCCCTCGCAGGCTAGTGGCTACACCTTC
TRBV7-3,NA,NA,TRBJ1-2,14,CASSLYGGDYGYTF,TGTGCCAGCAGCTTATACGGGGGGGACTATGGCTACACCTTC
TRBV30,NA,once,TRBJ1-1,15,CAWREEPPRNTEAFF,TGTGCCTGGAGGGAGGAGCCCCCACGGAACACTGAAGCTTTCTTT
TRBV19,NA,NA,TRBJ1-1,15,CASSIRQVLNTEAFF,TGTGCCAGTAGTATTCGACAGGTTCTGAACACTGAAGCTTTCTTT
TRBV18,NA,once,TRBJ1-4,15,CASSRRAATNEKLFF,TGTGCCAGCTCACGGCGTGCCGCAACTAATGAAAAACTGTTTTTT
TRBV7-3,NA,NA,TRBJ2-3,15,CASSLTSSRTDTQYF,TGTGCCAGCAGCTTAACGAGTTCCCGCACAGATACGCAGTATTTT
TRBV2,NA,NA,TRBJ2-1,15,CASSDVLPPYNEQFF,TGTGCCAGCAGTGATGTCCTGCCCCCCTACAATGAGCAGTTCTTC
TRBV27,NA,NA,TRBJ1-5,14,CASSFRSSNQPQHF,TGTGCCAGCAGTTTCAGGTCTAGCAATCAGCCCCAGCATTTT
TRBV4-2,TRBD2,NA,TRBJ2-2,17,CASSQESPGGAPGELFF,TGTGCCAGCAGCCAAGAAAGCCCCGGGGGGGCCCCCGGGGAGCTGTTTTTT
TRBV7-9,TRBD2,few,TRBJ2-7,15,CASSRSSGGKLEQYF,TGTGCCAGCAGCAGATCTAGCGGGGGCAAACTCGAGCAGTACTTC
TRBV28,NA,NA,TRBJ1-2,16,CASGGVWGVPNYGYTF,TGTGCCAGCGGGGGCGTCTGGGGCGTCCCGAACTATGGCTACACCTTC
TRBV4-2,NA,NA,TRBJ2-2,14,CASSQAEVTGELFF,TGTGCCAGCAGCCAAGCCGAAGTTACCGGGGAGCTGTTTTTT
TRBV5-5,TRBD1,few,TRBJ1-5,15,CASSTGVAGGQPQHF,TGTGCCAGCAGCACTGGGGTGGCAGGGGGCCAGCCCCAGCATTTT
TRBV7-9,NA,NA,TRBJ1-5,13,CASSLGTDQPQHF,TGTGCCAGCAGCTTAGGGACAGATCAGCCCCAGCATTTT
TRBV19,NA,NA,TRBJ1-6,17,CASSRPTGSSYNSPLHF,TGTGCCAGTAGTAGGCCCACAGGGAGCTCCTATAATTCACCCCTCCACTTT
TRBV3-1/TRBV3-2,NA,NA,TRBJ1-2,14,CASSQEQEGGGYTF,TGTGCCAGCAGCCAAGAACAGGAGGGTGGAGGCTACACCTTC
TRBV29-1,TRBD2,NA,TRBJ2-7,14,CSVATSGAPYEQYF,TGCAGCGTTGCGACTAGCGGGGCCCCCTACGAGCAGTACTTC
TRBV19,TRBD1,NA,TRBJ1-6,14,CASSPQGVYSPLHF,TGTGCCAGTAGCCCGCAGGGGGTATACTCACCCCTCCACTTT